These 23 T cell receptor beta chains were all obtained from the same sample, sequenced in a study of T cell changes during pregnancy in multiple sclerosis. The protocol was immunoSEQ multiplex PCR, while the TCRdb copy is restricted to in-frame clones and leaves out a portion. The sample carries roughly 14,000 clones, 65% to 90% recorded once. The material was CD8+ T cells from peripheral blood mononuclear cells, obtained after pregnancy. These receptors originate from a female donor in good health, enrolled as a control in a pregnancy study.

The chain couples TRBV28 to TRBJ2-1; the match to TRBD2 covers 8 bases. Germline values: CDR1 MDHEN, CDR2 SYDVKM. The J segment lost 4 bases and the V segment lost 1 base, leaving 6 bases of the junction unmatched. CDR3 length equals 16 residues. This CDR3 reads CASSLSGTRGYNEQFF. The CDR3 coding sequence is TGTGCCAGCAGTTTATCCGGGACTAGAGGATACAATGAGCAGTTCTTC. The whole variable domain, filled in from reference TRBV28 and TRBJ2-1, reads DVKVTQSSRYLVKRTGEKVFLECVQDMDHENMFWYRQDPGLGLRLIYFSYDVKMKEKGDIPEGYSVSREKKERFSLILESASTNQTSMYLCASSLSGTRGYNEQFFGPGTRLTVL.

The chain uses TRBV18 and TRBJ2-3; no firm D call. From germline, CDR1 is KGHSH and CDR2 LQKENI. V dropped 2 bases and J dropped 3 bases, with 9 bases sitting between them. The CDR3 is made up of 14 amino acids. CDR3 nucleotide sequence: TGTGCCAGCTCACCATCTCCTAGGACAGATACGCAGTATTTT. It encodes CASSPSPRTDTQYF.

The CDR3 reads CATTENTPSPSYRADEAFF. The CDR3 nucleotides are TGCGCCACCACGGAAAATACTCCGTCCCCAAGCTACAGAGCCGATGAAGCTTTCTTT. The chain couples TRBV10-1 to TRBJ1-1; no clear D gene. From germline, CDR1 is WNHNN and CDR2 SYGVQD (reference sequence). V lost 10 bases and J 7 bases, leaving 37 bases between the germline ends. The CDR3 spans 19 residues.

This chain uses TRBV29-1 with TRBJ1-2, with 7 bases identical to TRBD1. The junction had 17 bases not matched to a gene; V was cut back by 7 bases and J by 6 bases. Germline lookup yields CDR1 SQVTM and CDR2 ANQGSEA. This CDR3 is 15 amino acids long. The CDR3 region has the DNA TGCAGCGCTGGGGATACATCGACAGGGAGCGATGGCTACACCTTC. This codes for CSAGDTSTGSDGYTF.

The J gene is TRBJ1-3, the V gene TRBV11-2; perhaps TRBD1 as D (5 bases). Germline V lookup: CDR1 SGHAT, CDR2 FQNNGV. V lost 5 bases, J lost 4 bases, and 21 bases lay in between. The CDR3 is made up of 17 amino acids. DNA of the CDR3: TGTGCCAGCAGCCCATCTGCGGGAGGGAGGGGAGGAAACACCATATATTTT. As protein: CASSPSAGGRGGNTIYF.

This chain joins TRBV10-1 and TRBJ2-7; TRBD2 might be the D (6 bases). CDR3 length: 13 amino acids. V lost 8 bases and J 2 bases, leaving 13 bases between the germline ends. The V gene's germline CDR1 is WNHNN and CDR2 SYGVQD (reference sequence). The CDR3 DNA sequence: TGCGCCAGCGGGATAGCGGTTACCTACGAGCAGTACTTC. As protein: CASGIAVTYEQYF.

This clone was found once. CDR3 bases: TGTGCCAGCAGTGAGCGGGGTGGGGCCTACAATGAGCAGTTCTTC. Its translation: CASSERGGAYNEQFF. The chain links TRBV6-6 to TRBJ2-1, with 7 nucleotides matching TRBD2. Trimming removed 5 bases from V and 2 bases from J; junction bases left unmatched: 6. The CDR3 covers 15 residues. Looked up from germline, CDR1 is MNHNY and CDR2 is SVGAGI (reference sequence).

The chain carries TRBV9 and TRBJ1-3; TRBD1 might be the D (5 bases). Trimming took off 1 base at V and 0 bases at J, with 8 bases between the two ends. The CDR3 has 15 residues. Germline V gives CDR1 SGDLS, CDR2 YYNGEE. This CDR3 is CASSVQGNSGNTIYF. For the CDR3, the DNA is TGTGCCAGCAGCGTACAGGGAAACTCTGGAAACACCATATATTTT.

The rearrangement uses TRBV19 and TRBJ2-3, with 12 bases fitting TRBD2. This CDR3 has 19 residues. CDR1 and CDR2 from the germline V gene are LNHDA and SQIVND (reference sequence). With V trimmed by 3 bases and J by 0 bases, 10 bases remained unmatched. The CDR3 loop reads CASSILTLAGGTSTDTQYF. DNA for the CDR3: TGTGCCAGTAGTATCCTAACCCTAGCGGGGGGGACTAGCACAGATACGCAGTATTTT.

The V call is TRBV14, the J call TRBJ2-3, with D possibly being TRBD1 (6 bases). The V gene's germline CDR1 is SGHDN and CDR2 FVKESK. V lost 2 bases and J lost 3, with 9 bases in between. This CDR3 is built from 14 residues. This chain's CDR3 is CASSQYRVTDTQYF. The CDR3, as DNA: TGTGCCAGCAGCCAATACAGGGTAACAGATACGCAGTATTTT.

This chain connects TRBV7-2 to TRBJ1-2; TRBD1 might be the D (5 bases). CDR1 SGHTA and CDR2 FQGNSA come from the germline V gene. This CDR3 contains 16 residues. V lost 5 bases and J lost 0, with 16 bases in between. CDR3 in amino acids: CASSPSRQSANYGYTF. In DNA form, the CDR3 reads TGTGCCAGCAGCCCCAGCAGACAGAGCGCTAACTATGGCTACACCTTC.

This clone came up a few times. At one end, the junction sequence differs from germline, possibly due to a read error. The rearrangement joins TRBV7-2 to TRBJ2-7, with D possibly being TRBD2 (7 bases). Germline V gene lookup returns CDR1 SGHTA and CDR2 FQGNSA. The CDR3 has 12 residues. The CDR3 region has the DNA TGTGCCAGCAGCTACAAAGGGGGGGCAGGGGTGTTC. It translates to CASSYKGGAGVF.

The chain links TRBV13 to TRBJ2-4; TRBD2 matches at 9 bases. There are 14 residues in the CDR3. Germline loops: CDR1 PRHDT, CDR2 FYEKMQ (reference sequence). Germline trimming cut 4 bases from V and 7 bases from J; bases unmatched to any gene: 5. Here the CDR3 reads CASSSGTSRNIQYF. CDR3 DNA sequence: TGTGCCAGCAGCTCCGGGACTAGCAGGAACATTCAGTACTTC.

This chain connects TRBV27 to TRBJ1-5; 9 positions match TRBD1. Germline V gene sequence: CDR1 MNHEY, CDR2 SMNVEV (reference sequence). The J segment lost 7 bases and the V segment lost 5 bases, leaving 6 bases of the junction unmatched. The CDR3 is 14 amino acids. The CDR3 nucleotides are TGTGCCAGCAGTCCGACAGGGGGTGGCCAGCCCCAGCATTTT. The encoded protein is CASSPTGGGQPQHF.

The CDR3 sequence: CAWGDRGGEQFF. The CDR3 DNA is TGTGCCTGGGGGGACAGGGGTGGTGAGCAGTTCTTC. The chain is built from TRBV30 and TRBJ2-1, with 10 positions matching TRBD1. Germline-derived CDR1 and CDR2 are GTSNPN and SVGIG (reference sequence). The CDR3 is 12 amino acids. Trimming removed 5 bases from V and 9 bases from J; junction bases left unmatched: 4.

V gene TRBV7-9 combines with J gene TRBJ2-2, with D perhaps TRBD2 (8 bases). Germline V gene sequence: CDR1 SEHNR, CDR2 FQNEAQ (reference sequence). Trimming took off 4 bases at V and 5 bases at J, with 20 bases between the two ends. CDR3 length: 17 residues. The DNA of the CDR3 is TGTGCCAGCAGCTCAAGGACTAGCCCCAGGGGGACCGGGGAGCTGTTTTTT. Translated, it gives CASSSRTSPRGTGELFF.

This sequence joins TRBV27 and TRBJ2-1; D gene uncertain. Germline loops: CDR1 MNHEY, CDR2 SMNVEV (reference sequence). The ends were cut back, 0 bases at V and 7 bases at J, with 7 bases in the middle. The length of the CDR3 is 13 residues. This CDR3 reads CASSLSVFNEQFF. The CDR3 nucleotides read TGTGCCAGCAGTTTATCCGTTTTTAATGAGCAGTTCTTC.

The chain employs TRBV5-1 and TRBJ2-2, with no clear D. The germline V gene has CDR1 SGHRS and CDR2 YFSETQ. The CDR3 is 15 amino acids. The V end was cut by 1 base, the J end by 3 bases, with 10 bases between. The CDR3 sequence: CASSLFKRDTGELFF. CDR3 DNA sequence: TGCGCCAGCAGCTTGTTCAAACGGGACACCGGGGAGCTGTTTTTT. Supplemented by reference TRBV5-1 and TRBJ2-2, the full variable domain reads KAGVTQTPRYLIKTRGQQVTLSCSPISGHRSVSWYQQTPGQGLQFLFEYFSETQRNKGNFPGRFSGRQFSNSRSEMNVSTLELGDSALYLCASSLFKRDTGELFFGEGSRLTVL.

This clone was counted only a few times. V gene TRBV30 combines with J gene TRBJ1-4; D call uncertain. CDR1 GTSNPN and CDR2 SVGIG come from the germline V gene (reference sequence). The germline V and J ends were trimmed by 2 bases and 2 bases, with 3 bases remaining between them. This CDR3 comprises 12 residues. The CDR3 nucleotides are TGTGCCTGGAGTCCGACTAATGAAAAACTGTTTTTT. This gives the protein CAWSPTNEKLFF.

A remark on this clone: Compared with germline, one end of the junction differs, possibly owing to a read error. The genes are TRBV7-8 and TRBJ2-5; TRBD2 might be the D (6 bases). The germline V gene encodes CDR1 SGHVS and CDR2 FQNEAQ. This CDR3 comprises 14 residues. The CDR3 bases are TGTGCCAGCAGCGTAGCGTGGAGGGTAGAGACCCAGTACTTC. This sequence encodes CASSVAWRVETQYF. The complete variable domain, with remaining parts taken from reference TRBV7-8 and TRBJ2-5, reads GAGVSQSPRYKVAKRGQDVALRCDPISGHVSLFWYQQALGQGPEFLTYFQNEAQLDKSGLPSDRFFAERPEGSVSTLKIQRTQQEDSAVYLCASSVAWRVETQYFGPGTRLLVL.

This clone was found once. This sequence joins TRBV5-4 and TRBJ1-1, with a weak D call TRBD1 (5 bases). Deletions cut 1 base from V and 6 bases from J, with 19 bases between. This CDR3 comprises 16 residues. Germline V gene data show CDR1 as SGHNT and CDR2 as YYREEE (reference sequence). The chain's CDR3 is CASSLYIGHPQPEAFF. DNA of the CDR3: TGTGCCAGCAGCTTGTATATAGGACACCCACAACCTGAAGCTTTCTTT. Together with reference TRBV5-4 and TRBJ1-1, the CDR3 gives the full variable domain: ETGVTQSPTHLIKTRGQQVTLRCSSQSGHNTVSWYQQALGQGPQFIFQYYREEENGRGNFPPRFSGLQFPNYSSELNVNALELDDSALYLCASSLYIGHPQPEAFFGQGTRLTVV.

This chain links TRBV28 with TRBJ2-1, with D uncertain. The V end was cut by 2 bases, the J end by 6 bases, with 5 bases between. Germline V gene sequence: CDR1 MDHEN, CDR2 SYDVKM. This CDR3 has 12 residues. The chain's CDR3 is CASSLLPNEQFF. The CDR3 nucleotides are TGTGCCAGCAGTTTACTCCCCAATGAGCAGTTCTTC.

The chain combines TRBV12-5 with TRBJ1-5; TRBD1 agrees at 8 bases. The germline V gene encodes CDR1 LGHNT and CDR2 FRNRAP. The CDR3 contains 14 residues. The J segment lost 4 bases and the V segment lost 1 base, leaving 0 bases of the junction unmatched. CDR3 in amino acids: CASGLGTGNQPQHF. CDR3 sequence (DNA): TGTGCTAGTGGTTTGGGGACAGGGAATCAGCCCCAGCATTTT.